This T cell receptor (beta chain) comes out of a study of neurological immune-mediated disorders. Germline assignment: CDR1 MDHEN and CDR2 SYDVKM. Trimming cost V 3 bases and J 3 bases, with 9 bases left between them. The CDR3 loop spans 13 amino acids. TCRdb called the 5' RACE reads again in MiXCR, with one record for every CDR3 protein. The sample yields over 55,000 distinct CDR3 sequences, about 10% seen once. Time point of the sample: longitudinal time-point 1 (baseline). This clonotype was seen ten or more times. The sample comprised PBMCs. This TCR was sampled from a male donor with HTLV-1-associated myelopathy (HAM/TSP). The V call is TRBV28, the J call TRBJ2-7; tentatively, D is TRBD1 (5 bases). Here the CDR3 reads CASSFVGHYEQYF. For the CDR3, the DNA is TGTGCCAGCAGTTTTGTGGGGCACTACGAGCAGTACTTC.